This TCR beta chain was profiled in a study of cytotoxic CD8 clonotypes in ibrutinib-treated CLL. Whole-study context: Response was recorded as partial in some 25 patients and complete in 2; at median 68 months, approximately 15 remained remitted and about twelve had progressed. Across samples, productive templates numbered 200,000 to 300,000 and productive rearrangements reached about 98,000 on average.

Trimming removed 2 bases from V and 0 bases from J, with 8 bases in between. The CDR3 spans 14 residues. Germline CDR1 SGHNT, CDR2 YYREEE (reference sequence). Data came from immunoSEQ multiplex PCR; TCRdb stores just in-frame clones and leaves some out. The data show nearly 300,000 clones, less than 85% seen once. Overall study results and limits: Sustained-remission and progressing patients had unequal sampling times.

TCR beta libraries used about 2 micrograms of genomic DNA from cryopreserved PBMCs. In its sample, this clone was seen once. Its antigen is as yet unknown. The chain combines TRBV5-4 with TRBJ1-1; D is unresolved. The material was PBMCs, obtained at disease progression, from a patient treated with ibrutinib. The origin of this receptor is a human donor with chronic lymphocytic leukemia. The CDR3 DNA reads as TGTGCCAGCAGCTTCCAAAGCATGAACACTGAAGCTTTCTTT. This sequence encodes CASSFQSMNTEAFF.